The clone carrying this T cell receptor beta chain was detected ten times or more. Its antigen is unknown. These data come from a study of T-cell memory formation after mild COVID-19. Findings of the study overall: Contracting clones from day 15 to 85 had balanced CD4/CD8; later expanders favoured CD4+. The second-wave clones peaking on day 37 were not confirmed as SARS-CoV-2-specific.

This CDR3 has 12 amino acids. Germline lookup yields CDR1 DFQATT and CDR2 SNEGSKA (reference sequence). The V and J ends lost 1 base and 5 bases respectively, with 6 bases between them. TCRdb re-analysed the 5' RACE reads in MiXCR, keeping a single row per CDR3 protein. The table lists 340,000 or so distinct CDR3 sequences, approximately 12% of them singletons, with 20% to 25% in the top ten. The chain has TRBV20-1 and TRBJ2-1; possible D gene TRBD2, 5 bases. The sequenced sample consisted of PBMCs or a T cell subset sorted from them (not recorded which). This receptor was identified in a man between 18 and 35 years old who had mild COVID-19 (a few samples of this study predate the infection). Cell type and time point are not known. CDR3 loop: CSARGADNEQFF. The CDR3 nucleotides read TGCAGTGCTAGAGGAGCGGACAATGAGCAGTTCTTC.